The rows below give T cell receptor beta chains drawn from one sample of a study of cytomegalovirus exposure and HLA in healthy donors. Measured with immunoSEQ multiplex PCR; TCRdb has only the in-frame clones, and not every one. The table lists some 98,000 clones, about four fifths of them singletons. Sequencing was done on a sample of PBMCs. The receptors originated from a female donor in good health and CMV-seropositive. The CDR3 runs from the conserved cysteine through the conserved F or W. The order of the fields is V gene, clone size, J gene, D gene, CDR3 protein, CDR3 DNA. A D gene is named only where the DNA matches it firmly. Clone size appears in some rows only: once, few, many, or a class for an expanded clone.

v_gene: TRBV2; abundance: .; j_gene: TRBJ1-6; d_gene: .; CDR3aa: CASGTSGDSPLHF; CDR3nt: TGTGCCAGCGGGACCTCGGGGGATTCACCCCTCCACTTT
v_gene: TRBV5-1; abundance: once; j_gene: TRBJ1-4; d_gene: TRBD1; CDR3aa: CVSSSGRGATNEKLFF; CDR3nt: TGCGTCAGCAGCTCTGGCAGGGGGGCTACTAATGAAAAACTGTTTTTT
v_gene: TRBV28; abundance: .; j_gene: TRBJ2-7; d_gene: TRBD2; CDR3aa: CASSKLAGESYEQYF; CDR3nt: TGTGCCAGCAGCAAACTAGCGGGAGAATCCTACGAGCAGTACTTC
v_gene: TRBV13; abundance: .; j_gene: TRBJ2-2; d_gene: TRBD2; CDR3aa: CASSSYDLYGGGSTGELFF; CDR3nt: TGTGCCAGCAGCTCCTACGATCTATACGGGGGGGGAAGCACCGGGGAGCTGTTTTTT
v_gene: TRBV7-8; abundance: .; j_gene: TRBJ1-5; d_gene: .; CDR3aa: CASGDPGEHQPQHF; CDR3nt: TGTGCCAGCGGGGATCCAGGGGAGCATCAGCCCCAGCATTTT
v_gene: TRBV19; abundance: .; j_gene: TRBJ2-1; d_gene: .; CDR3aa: CASPENEQFF; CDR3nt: TGTGCCAGTCCGGAGAATGAGCAGTTCTTC
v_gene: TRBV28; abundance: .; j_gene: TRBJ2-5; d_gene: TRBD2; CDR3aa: CASNAGLAGPETQYF; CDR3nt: TGTGCCAGCAACGCGGGACTAGCGGGACCAGAGACCCAGTACTTC
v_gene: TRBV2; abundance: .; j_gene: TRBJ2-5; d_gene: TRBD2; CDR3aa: CASRERLAGGPGETQYF; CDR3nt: TGTGCCAGCAGGGAAAGACTAGCGGGAGGGCCGGGGGAGACCCAGTACTTC
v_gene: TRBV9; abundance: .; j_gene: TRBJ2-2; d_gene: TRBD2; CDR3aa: CASSALAGGSTGELFF; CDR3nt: TGTGCCAGCAGCGCGTTAGCGGGGGGTAGCACCGGGGAGCTGTTTTTT
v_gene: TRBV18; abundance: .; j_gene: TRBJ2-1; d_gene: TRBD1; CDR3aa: CASSPNLGQGLGNEQFF; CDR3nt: TGTGCCAGCTCACCTAATTTAGGACAGGGCCTAGGTAATGAGCAGTTCTTC
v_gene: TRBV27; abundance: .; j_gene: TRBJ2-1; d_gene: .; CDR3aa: CASTGLAYNEQFF; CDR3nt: TGTGCCAGCACAGGGCTAGCCTACAATGAGCAGTTCTTC
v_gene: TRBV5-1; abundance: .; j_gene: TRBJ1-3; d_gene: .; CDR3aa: CASSPRDNLDTIYF; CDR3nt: TGCGCCAGCAGCCCCCGGGACAACCTGGACACCATATATTTT
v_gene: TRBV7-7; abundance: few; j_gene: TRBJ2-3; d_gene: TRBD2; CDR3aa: CASSLAGGSPDTQYF; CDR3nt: TGTGCTAGCAGCTTAGCGGGAGGATCCCCAGATACGCAGTATTTT
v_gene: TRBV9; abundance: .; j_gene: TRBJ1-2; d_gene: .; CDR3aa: CASSVVEGRRYTF; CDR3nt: TGTGCCAGCAGCGTAGTGGAGGGCCGACGTTACACCTTC
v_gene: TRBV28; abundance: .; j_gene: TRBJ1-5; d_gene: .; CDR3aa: CASSTTLILSNQPQHF; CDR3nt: TGTGCCAGCAGCACCACACTAATACTTAGCAATCAGCCCCAGCATTTT
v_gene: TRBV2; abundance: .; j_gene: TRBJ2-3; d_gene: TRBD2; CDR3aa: CASPLAGGTDTQYF; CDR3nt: TGTGCCAGCCCTCTAGCGGGCGGCACAGATACGCAGTATTTT
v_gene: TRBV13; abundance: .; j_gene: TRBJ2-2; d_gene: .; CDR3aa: CASSSTERLNTGELFF; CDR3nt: TGTGCCAGCAGCTCCACGGAGCGCCTGAACACCGGGGAGCTGTTTTTT
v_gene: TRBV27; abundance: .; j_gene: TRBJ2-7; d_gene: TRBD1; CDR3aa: CASSPSGTGNSYEQYF; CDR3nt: TGTGCCAGCAGTCCATCCGGGACAGGGAACTCCTACGAGCAGTACTTC
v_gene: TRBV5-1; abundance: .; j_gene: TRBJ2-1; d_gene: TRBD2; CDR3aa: CASSLGWTSGSSSEQFF; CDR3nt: TGCGCCAGCAGCTTGGGGTGGACTAGCGGGAGTAGCAGTGAGCAGTTCTTC
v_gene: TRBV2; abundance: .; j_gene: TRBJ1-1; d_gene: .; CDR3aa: CASREQGLSAEAFF; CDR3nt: TGTGCCAGCAGAGAACAGGGCTTAAGCGCTGAAGCTTTCTTT
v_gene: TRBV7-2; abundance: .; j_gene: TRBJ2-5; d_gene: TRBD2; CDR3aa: CASSAGLAGGPGETQYF; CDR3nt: TGTGCCAGCAGCGCCGGACTAGCGGGGGGGCCTGGGGAGACCCAGTACTTC
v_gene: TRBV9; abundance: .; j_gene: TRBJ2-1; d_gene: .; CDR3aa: CASSVDYRVSSGLHEQFF; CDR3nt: TGTGCCAGCAGCGTAGATTACCGGGTTTCGAGTGGACTACATGAGCAGTTCTTC
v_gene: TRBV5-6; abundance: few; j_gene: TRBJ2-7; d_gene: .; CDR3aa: CASSLSGRGFGEQYF; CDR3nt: TGTGCCAGCAGCTTGTCGGGACGGGGGTTTGGGGAGCAGTACTTC
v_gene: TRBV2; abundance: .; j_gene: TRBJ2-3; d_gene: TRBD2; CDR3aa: CASSPSGRASTDTQYF; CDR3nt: TGTGCCAGCAGTCCTAGCGGGAGGGCTAGCACAGATACGCAGTATTTT
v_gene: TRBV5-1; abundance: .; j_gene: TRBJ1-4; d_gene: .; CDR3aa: CASSVTVLGANEKLFF; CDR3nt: TGCGCCAGCAGCGTGACAGTGCTAGGTGCTAATGAAAAACTGTTTTTT
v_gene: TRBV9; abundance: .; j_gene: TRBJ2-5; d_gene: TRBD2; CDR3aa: CASSARLAGRETQYF; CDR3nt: TGTGCCAGCAGCGCCAGACTAGCGGGGAGGGAGACCCAGTACTTC
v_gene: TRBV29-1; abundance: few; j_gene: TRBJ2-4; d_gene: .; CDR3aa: CSVEEQEKNIQYF; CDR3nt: TGCAGCGTTGAAGAACAGGAAAAAAACATTCAGTACTTC
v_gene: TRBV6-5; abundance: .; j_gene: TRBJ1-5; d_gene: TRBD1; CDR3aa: CASRPGQGVSQPQHF; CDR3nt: TGTGCCAGCAGGCCGGGACAGGGGGTGAGTCAGCCCCAGCATTTT
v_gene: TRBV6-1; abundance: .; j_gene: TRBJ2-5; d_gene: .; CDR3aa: CASSVVLLGRAETQYF; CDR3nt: TGTGCCAGCAGTGTTGTATTGTTGGGCAGGGCAGAGACCCAGTACTTC
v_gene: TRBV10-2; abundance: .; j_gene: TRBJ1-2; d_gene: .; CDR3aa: CASSNGQNYGYTF; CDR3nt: TGCGCCAGCAGTAACGGACAGAACTATGGCTACACCTTC
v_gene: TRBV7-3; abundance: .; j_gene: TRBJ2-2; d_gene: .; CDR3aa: CASSLRADHTGELFF; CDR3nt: TGTGCCAGCAGCTTAAGAGCGGACCACACCGGGGAGCTGTTTTTT
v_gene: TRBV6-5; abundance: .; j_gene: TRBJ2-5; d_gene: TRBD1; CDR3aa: CASSYSRTGGQETQYF; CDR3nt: TGTGCCAGCAGTTACTCGAGGACAGGGGGACAAGAGACCCAGTACTTC
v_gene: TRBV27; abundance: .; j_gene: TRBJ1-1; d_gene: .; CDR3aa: CASSSGTSAGEAFF; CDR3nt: TGTGCCAGCAGTTCGGGTACCTCAGCTGGGGAAGCTTTCTTT
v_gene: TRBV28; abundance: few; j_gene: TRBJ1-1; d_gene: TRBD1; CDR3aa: CASSFRTGVGMTEAFF; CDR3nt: TGTGCCAGCAGCTTCAGGACAGGGGTCGGAATGACTGAAGCTTTCTTT
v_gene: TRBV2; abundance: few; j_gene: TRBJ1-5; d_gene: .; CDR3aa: CASSQQGAEPQHF; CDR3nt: TGTGCCAGCAGTCAGCAGGGTGCGGAGCCCCAGCATTTT
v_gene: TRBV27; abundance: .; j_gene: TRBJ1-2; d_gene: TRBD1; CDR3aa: CASSLRDRSYSGYTF; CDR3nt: TGTGCCAGCAGTCTTCGGGACAGAAGTTACAGTGGCTACACCTTC
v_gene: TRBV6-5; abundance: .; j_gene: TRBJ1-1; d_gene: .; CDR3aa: CASRSTGRNEAFF; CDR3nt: TGTGCCAGCAGGTCTACAGGACGTAACGAAGCTTTCTTT
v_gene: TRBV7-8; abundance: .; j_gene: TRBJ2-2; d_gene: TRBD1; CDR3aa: CASSFTGGGTGELFF; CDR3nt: TGTGCCAGCAGCTTCACAGGGGGCGGCACCGGGGAGCTGTTTTTT
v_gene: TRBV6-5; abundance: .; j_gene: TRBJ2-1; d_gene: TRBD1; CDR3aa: CASSPQRGLNNEQFF; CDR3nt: TGTGCCAGCAGTCCTCAAAGGGGGCTCAACAATGAGCAGTTCTTC